Here is one TCR beta chain with its context. The record originates from a study of regulatory T cells in long-lasting Graves disease. Described time point: newly diagnosed GD, antithyroid drugs for less than 3 months. RNA extracted from PBMCs served as the sequencing template. EDTA tubes collected 7.5 to 9.5 milliliters of peripheral blood. The CDR3 sequence is 17 residues long. The V end lost 10 bases, the J end lost 1 base, and 24 bases lay between the germline ends. Germline assignment: CDR1 MGHRA and CDR2 YSYEKL. With iRepertoire HTBI primers and Arm-PCR of CDR3 regions, TCR beta libraries were built. TCRdb reprocessed the multiplex PCR reads via MiXCR and lists one record per CDR3 protein. Of approximately 440,000 distinct CDR3 sequences in the sample, around 15% are singletons; the top ten hold 12%. The same data also went into a second study, on T cells in Graves' hyperthyroidism and ophthalmopathy.

Sample: peripheral blood mononuclear cells (PBMCs), taken at new diagnosis, from a patient treated with antithyroid drugs. This chain uses TRBV4-1 with TRBJ2-3, with a weak D call TRBD2 (5 bases). The TCR was taken from a middle-aged man with Graves disease. For the CDR3, the DNA is TGCGCCACCTCAAGGGAAAAGTGGTTGGGAGGCACAGATACGCAGTATTTT. It codes for CATSREKWLGGTDTQYF.